The 27 T cell receptor beta chains below were found in one sample sequenced in a study of human T cells and chemical hapten exposure. The time point here: patch test 2, 6 weeks after DPC sensitization. The treatment: therapeutic diphenylcyclopropenone sensitization with weekly scalp DPC. TCRdb independently ran MiXCR on the RACE reads; one entry per CDR3 protein. Among some 99,000 distinct CDR3 sequences, less than 10% were seen once, and the ten largest hold around 3.1%. The sequencing used whole blood, collected in connection with sensitization to the hapten diphenylcyclopropenone (DPC). Source of these receptors: a woman aged 35 to 49 with alopecia areata. Some clones in this sample may be carry-over from other donors' samples.

This clonotype was detected a few times. This sequence joins TRBV18 and TRBJ1-2, with 7 bases identical to TRBD1. The CDR3 extends over 16 amino acids. V lost 3 bases, J lost 4 bases, and 11 bases stayed unmatched. Germline loops: CDR1 KGHSH, CDR2 LQKENI. The CDR3 region has the DNA TGTGCCAGCTCACCGTTGGGAGGGGGCGAAATCTATGGCTACACCTTC. This gives the protein CASSPLGGGEIYGYTF.

V and J are TRBV7-2 and TRBJ2-3; no clear D. V was pared by 5 bases and J by 1 base, with 22 bases between. CDR3 length equals 18 residues. Germline V CDR1 and CDR2: SGHTA, FQGNSA. This chain's CDR3 is CASSRHEVAPYGTDTQYF. Written as DNA, the CDR3 is TGTGCCAGCAGCCGACATGAAGTTGCCCCTTACGGCACAGATACGCAGTATTTT.

The chain joins TRBV4-2 to TRBJ1-5; D is ambiguous. Germline values: CDR1 LGHNA, CDR2 YNFKEQ. Trimming stripped 0 bases from V and 3 bases from J, with 12 bases between. This CDR3 is 16 amino acids long. The CDR3 sequence is CASSQEDWQNNQPQHF. The CDR3 bases are TGTGCCAGCAGCCAAGAAGATTGGCAGAACAATCAGCCCCAGCATTTT.

This clonotype showed up many times. The V and J genes are TRBV5-1 and TRBJ1-1; perhaps TRBD1 as D (5 bases). There are 13 residues in the CDR3. V lost 3 bases, J lost 4 bases, and 10 bases lay in between. Germline V CDR1 and CDR2: SGHRS, YFSETQ. The CDR3 bases are TGCGCCAGCAGCTGGGGGTCGGCCACTGAAGCTTTCTTT. It encodes CASSWGSATEAFF.

This clonotype was recorded many times. The rearrangement uses TRBV2 and TRBJ1-1, with D unresolved. CDR1 and CDR2 from the germline V gene are SNHLY and FYNNEI. The V end lost 9 bases, the J end lost 0 bases, and 11 bases lay between the germline ends. This CDR3 is 13 amino acids long. This chain's CDR3 is CASGAEMNTEAFF. CDR3 in DNA: TGTGCCAGTGGAGCAGAGATGAACACTGAAGCTTTCTTT.

This clonotype has ten or more counts. The chain uses TRBV29-1 and TRBJ2-1, with TRBD1 identical over 10 bases. The CDR3 runs 15 residues. The germline V gene has CDR1 SQVTM and CDR2 ANQGSEA. V was pared by 8 bases and J by 6 bases, with 13 bases of the junction left unmatched. CDR3 sequence reads: CSLATGTGAVNEQFF. CDR3 nucleotide sequence: TGCAGCCTTGCCACCGGGACAGGGGCCGTCAATGAGCAGTTCTTC.

This clonotype was detected many times. V gene TRBV20-1 combines with J gene TRBJ2-5; D call uncertain. The CDR3 extends over 13 amino acids. Germline V gives CDR1 DFQATT, CDR2 SNEGSKA (reference sequence). Trimming removed 0 bases at V and 5 bases at J, with 10 bases between. CDR3 DNA: TGCAGTGCTAGAGAAGGATTTAGCGAGACCCAGTACTTC. Protein product: CSAREGFSETQYF.

This clonotype was counted at least ten times. The chain recombines TRBV29-1 with TRBJ2-7; 7 bases are a match to TRBD1. Germline V gene lookup returns CDR1 SQVTM and CDR2 ANQGSEA. The V segment lost 4 bases and the J segment 6 bases; nucleotides outside the gene matches: 9. The CDR3 is made up of 13 amino acids. The CDR3 DNA sequence: TGCAGCGTTGGGGAACAGGGGATCGGCGAGCAGTACTTC. Protein sequence: CSVGEQGIGEQYF.

This clonotype appeared many times. The genes are TRBV3-1 and TRBJ2-1; the match to TRBD1 covers 7 bases. The CDR3 is 17 residues long. Per the germline V gene, CDR1 is LGHDT and CDR2 is YNNKEL (reference sequence). With 1 base clipped from V and 8 bases from J, the junction kept 14 bases outside the gene matches. CDR3 protein: CASSQGPAGGIFDEQFF. The DNA for the CDR3 is TGTGCCAGCAGCCAAGGGCCGGCAGGGGGTATTTTCGATGAGCAGTTCTTC.

This clonotype was seen at least ten times. The V and J genes are TRBV4-1 and TRBJ1-2; D perhaps matches TRBD1 (5 bases). CDR3 length: 15 residues. CDR1 MGHRA and CDR2 YSYEKL come from the germline V gene. Trimming took 2 bases from V and 1 from J, leaving 11 bases between them. CDR3 sequence (DNA): TGCGCCAGCAGCCAATTTAACAGGTTTAACTATGGCTACACCTTC. Translating it yields CASSQFNRFNYGYTF.

At least ten counts were recorded for this clonotype. This chain joins TRBV7-9 and TRBJ1-6, with D unclear. Trimming removed 2 bases from V and 8 bases from J, with 10 bases in between. The CDR3 runs to 14 residues. Germline V lookup: CDR1 SEHNR, CDR2 FQNEAQ (reference sequence). In DNA, the CDR3 is TGTGCCAGCAGCTTAAAGGATATGTATTCACCCCTCCACTTT. It codes for CASSLKDMYSPLHF.

On this clonotype: A much more abundant neighbour one base away suggests this may be a read error. The V gene is TRBV10-2, the J gene TRBJ2-7; D remains unclear. There are 13 residues in the CDR3. V dropped 8 bases and J dropped 2 bases, with 13 bases sitting between them. The germline V gene encodes CDR1 WSHSY and CDR2 SAAADI. CDR3 sequence (DNA): TGCGCCAGCGGTCCTGCAGCAGCCTACGAGCAGTACTTC. Translating gives CASGPAAAYEQYF.

The rearrangement links TRBV4-1 to TRBJ2-2; 9 positions agree with TRBD2. J lost 3 bases, V lost 4 bases, and 9 bases had no gene match. CDR1 and CDR2 (germline): MGHRA, YSYEKL. The CDR3 sequence is 17 residues long. Written as DNA, the CDR3 is TGCGCCAGCAGCCTTGGGACGCTAGCGGGGTACACCGGGGAGCTGTTTTTT. This translates into CASSLGTLAGYTGELFF.

This clonotype was seen more than once but under ten times. The J gene is TRBJ2-2, the V gene TRBV7-2, with 9 nucleotides matching TRBD2. The germline V gene has CDR1 SGHTA and CDR2 FQGNSA. V dropped 0 bases and J dropped 3; count of bases not matched to a gene: 8. The CDR3 is 18 amino acids. This CDR3 reads CASSLAPLSGGHTGELFF. The CDR3 DNA is TGTGCCAGCAGCTTAGCCCCCCTTAGCGGGGGCCACACCGGGGAGCTGTTTTTT.

This clonotype was recorded a few times. The chain recombines TRBV6-1 with TRBJ2-7, with D possibly being TRBD2 (5 bases). V shed 5 bases and J shed 3 bases, with 17 bases lying between them. This CDR3 is 15 amino acids long. CDR1 and CDR2 from the germline V gene are MNHNS and SASEGT. The CDR3 coding sequence is TGTGCCAGCAGTCCTCAAACCGGACTCAGCTACGAGCAGTACTTC. As protein: CASSPQTGLSYEQYF.

This clonotype was counted only a few times. The rearrangement links TRBV10-1 to TRBJ2-3; D unresolved. CDR3 length: 11 residues. Germline V gives CDR1 WNHNN, CDR2 SYGVQD (reference sequence). V lost 5 bases and J 4 bases, leaving 4 bases between the germline ends. CDR3: CASSKPDTQYF. In DNA form, the CDR3 reads TGCGCCAGCAGTAAGCCAGATACGCAGTATTTT.

This clonotype has only a few counts. The V gene is TRBV6-5, the J gene TRBJ2-1, with D hard to call. The CDR3 has 14 amino acids. Germline V gene sequence: CDR1 MNHEY, CDR2 SVGAGI. The ends were cut back, 5 bases at V and 8 bases at J, with 16 bases in the middle. The CDR3 region is CASSRVPRLDEQFF. The CDR3 region has the DNA TGTGCCAGCAGTCGGGTCCCCAGGTTAGATGAGCAGTTCTTC.

This clonotype was detected ten times or more. The chain is built from TRBV11-2 and TRBJ2-7; D may match TRBD1 or TRBD2 (5 bases each). The V end was cut by 5 bases, the J end by 5 bases, with 16 bases between. The length of the CDR3 is 14 residues. Germline CDR1 reads SGHAT; CDR2 reads FQNNGV. The CDR3 DNA reads TGTGCCAGCAGCCCCGCCGCCGGGGCCCACGAGCAGTACTTC. Amino acid sequence: CASSPAAGAHEQYF.

This clonotype appeared many times. The chain joins TRBV5-5 to TRBJ2-5, with D uncertain. Trimming pared 7 bases from V and 2 bases from J, leaving 15 bases between. The germline V gene encodes CDR1 SGHKS and CDR2 YYEKEE (reference sequence). This CDR3 is built from 14 residues. The CDR3 reads CASAQVVSQETQYF. CDR3 in DNA: TGTGCCAGCGCACAAGTGGTGTCGCAAGAGACCCAGTACTTC.

This chain uses TRBV18 with TRBJ1-6, with a possible D match to TRBD1 (5 bases). The V end was cut by 3 bases, the J end by 6 bases, with 9 bases between. There are 14 residues in the CDR3. Germline CDR1 KGHSH, CDR2 LQKENI. CDR3: CASSPRAANSPLHF. The CDR3 region has the DNA TGTGCCAGCTCACCCAGGGCGGCTAATTCACCCCTCCACTTT. Based on the CDR3 plus reference TRBV18 and TRBJ1-6, the full variable domain is NAGVMQNPRHLVRRRGQEARLRCSPMKGHSHVYWYRQLPEEGLKFMVYLQKENIIDESGMPKERFSAEFPKEGPSILRIQQVVRGDSAAYFCASSPRAANSPLHFGNGTRLTVT.

This clonotype was observed many times. The rearrangement joins TRBV7-2 to TRBJ2-5; weak D call: TRBD2 (5 bases). Per germline, CDR1 SGHTA and CDR2 FQGNSA. V gave up 3 bases and J gave up 2 bases, with 13 bases separating them. This CDR3 contains 15 residues. The CDR3 bases are TGTGCCAGCAGCTTCGGACTCGGGCGGCAAGAGACCCAGTACTTC. Its translation is CASSFGLGRQETQYF.

There are a few counts of this clonotype. The chain carries TRBV6-5 and TRBJ1-1, with D uncertain. The V end was cut by 2 bases, the J end by 4 bases, with 11 bases between. This CDR3 has 14 amino acids. The germline gives CDR1 MNHEY, CDR2 SVGAGI. As DNA, the CDR3 is TGTGCCAGCAGTTACGGGGAGATGGGCACTGAAGCTTTCTTT. Translating it yields CASSYGEMGTEAFF.

This clonotype appeared many times. One end of the junction does not line up with germline, which may come from a read error. Here the CDR3 DNA reads TGTGCCAGCAGTTACGGGGTTGGACAGGGTGATTTC. It encodes CASSYGVGQGDF. J is TRBJ2-1 and V is TRBV6-2 or TRBV6-3; the match to TRBD1 covers 8 bases. CDR3 length: 12 amino acids. The germline V gene has CDR1 MNHEY and CDR2 SVGEGT.

Only a few counts were recorded for this clonotype. The chain uses TRBV29-1 and TRBJ1-5, with 8 positions matching TRBD1. Germline CDR1 is SQVTM and CDR2 is ANQGSEA. Trimming at V came to 4 bases and at J to 7 bases, leaving 6 bases not matched to a gene. This CDR3 is built from 13 residues. In DNA, the CDR3 is TGCAGCGTTGCCCGGGCAGGGGGCCAGCCCCAGCATTTT. It is translated as CSVARAGGQPQHF.

The rearrangement links TRBV5-1 to TRBJ2-5, with D hard to call. Germline values: CDR1 SGHRS, CDR2 YFSETQ. Trimming pared 0 bases from V and 8 bases from J, leaving 11 bases between. There are 13 residues in the CDR3. The CDR3 DNA is TGCGCCAGCAGCTTGGTTCGTTCGGATACCCAGTACTTC. Its translation: CASSLVRSDTQYF.

The chain uses TRBV21-1 and TRBJ2-7. TRBV21-1 is noted as a pseudogene. The CDR3 is made up of 14 amino acids. The CDR3 region is CASSKKAASYEQYF. In DNA form, the CDR3 reads TGTGCCAGCAGCAAAAAAGCCGCGTCCTACGAGCAGTACTTC.

This clonotype was counted ten times or more. The gene calls are TRBV7-2 and TRBJ2-1; D is uncertain. Trimming removed 1 base at V and 0 bases at J, with 7 bases between. The CDR3 is 15 amino acids. Germline V gene sequence: CDR1 SGHTA, CDR2 FQGNSA. CDR3 sequence reads: CASSLVGSSYNEQFF. The CDR3 coding sequence is TGTGCCAGCAGCTTAGTTGGGTCCTCCTACAATGAGCAGTTCTTC.